The next 9 T cell receptor beta chains were all read from a single sample in a study of cytomegalovirus exposure and HLA in healthy donors. Clones were sequenced by immunoSEQ multiplex PCR, and TCRdb holds only the in-frame ones, with some missing. The sample lists 130,000 to 150,000 clones, approximately 91% occurring once. Sequencing was carried out using PBMCs. Receptors were obtained from a young woman in good health and CMV-seropositive.

The chain employs TRBV5-1 and TRBJ2-4, with 7 nucleotides matching TRBD1. The CDR3 has 13 amino acids. V shed 5 bases and J 6 bases; nucleotides not matched to a gene: 5. The germline CDR1 and CDR2 sequences are SGHRS and YFSETQ. The CDR3 nucleotides read TGCGCCAGCAGAAGACAGGGAGTAAACATTCAGTACTTC. Translation: CASRRQGVNIQYF.

The V and J genes are TRBV6-6 and TRBJ2-7; 8 bases line up with TRBD1. The CDR3 is 14 residues long. Germline V CDR1 and CDR2: MNHNY, SVGAGI (reference sequence). Losses at the gene ends were 7 bases for V and 2 bases for J; bases not matched to a gene: 7. This chain's CDR3 is CASTETGEAYEQYF. The CDR3 DNA follows: TGTGCCAGCACCGAGACAGGGGAGGCCTACGAGCAGTACTTC.

The chain couples TRBV7-2 to TRBJ2-7; 13 bases are shared with TRBD2. The CDR3 has 15 residues. With 5 bases clipped from V and 11 bases from J, the junction kept 12 bases outside the gene matches. CDR1 and CDR2 (germline): SGHTA, FQGNSA. The CDR3, as DNA: TGTGCCAGCAGCCCGGGACTAGCGGGACTATCCAGCAAGTACTTC. This encodes CASSPGLAGLSSKYF.

The chain joins TRBV5-6 to TRBJ2-6, with D perhaps matching TRBD1 (5 bases). The V gene's germline CDR1 is SGHDT and CDR2 YYEEEE. Trimming took off 0 bases at V and 8 bases at J, with 12 bases between the two ends. The CDR3 covers 15 residues. The CDR3 DNA reads as TGTGCCAGCAGCTTGGTTTCGCGGACACCCAACGTCCTGACTTTC. Translated: CASSLVSRTPNVLTF.

This rearrangement joins TRBV30 to TRBJ2-5, with D possibly matching TRBD2 (5 bases). CDR1 is GTSNPN and CDR2 is SVGIG in the germline V gene (reference sequence). Trimming removed 2 bases from V and 4 bases from J, with 8 bases in between. This CDR3 spans 12 amino acids. The CDR3 bases are TGTGCCTGGAGTAGGGCGGGAGAGACCCAGTACTTC. It translates to CAWSRAGETQYF. The whole variable domain, filled in from reference TRBV30 and TRBJ2-5, reads SQTIHQWPATLVQPVGSPLSLECTVEGTSNPNLYWYRQAAGRGLQLLFYSVGIGQISSEVPQNLSASRPQDRQFILSSKKLLLSDSGFYLCAWSRAGETQYFGPGTRLLVL.

With respect to this clone: Other DNA sequences from this sample encode an identical CDR3 as well. The chain recombines TRBV6-5 with TRBJ1-4; TRBD1 matches at 10 bases. V shed 5 bases, J shed 7 bases, and the junction held 4 bases outside the gene matches. The length of the CDR3 is 14 residues. Per the germline V gene, CDR1 is MNHEY and CDR2 is SVGAGI. The chain's CDR3 is CASSRDRGGEKLFF. For the CDR3, the DNA is TGTGCCAGCAGTCGGGACAGGGGCGGTGAAAAACTGTTTTTT.

V and J are TRBV20-1 and TRBJ1-4; the D is unclear. This CDR3 comprises 11 residues. The germline V gene encodes CDR1 DFQATT and CDR2 SNEGSKA (reference sequence). V was pared by 6 bases and J by 8 bases, with 10 bases between. The DNA of the CDR3 is TGCAGTGCCATGATGAGGGAAAAACTGTTTTTT. This encodes CSAMMREKLFF.

V and J are TRBV15 and TRBJ1-2; D unresolved. This CDR3 has 14 amino acids. Germline V lookup: CDR1 LNHNV, CDR2 YYDKDF (reference sequence). V lost 5 bases and J 5 bases, leaving 15 bases between the germline ends. CDR3 coding DNA: TGTGCCACCAGCTCAACGAACAGAGATTATGGCTACACCTTC. This encodes CATSSTNRDYGYTF.

The chain combines TRBV5-1 with TRBJ1-3, with a possible D match to TRBD1 (6 bases). V lost 0 bases to trimming and J lost 0 bases, with 16 bases between them. This CDR3 is built from 18 residues. From germline, CDR1 is SGHRS and CDR2 YFSETQ. The DNA of the CDR3 is TGCGCCAGCAGCTTGGCCGATGGACAGAGACGCTCTGGAAACACCATATATTTT. This codes for CASSLADGQRRSGNTIYF.